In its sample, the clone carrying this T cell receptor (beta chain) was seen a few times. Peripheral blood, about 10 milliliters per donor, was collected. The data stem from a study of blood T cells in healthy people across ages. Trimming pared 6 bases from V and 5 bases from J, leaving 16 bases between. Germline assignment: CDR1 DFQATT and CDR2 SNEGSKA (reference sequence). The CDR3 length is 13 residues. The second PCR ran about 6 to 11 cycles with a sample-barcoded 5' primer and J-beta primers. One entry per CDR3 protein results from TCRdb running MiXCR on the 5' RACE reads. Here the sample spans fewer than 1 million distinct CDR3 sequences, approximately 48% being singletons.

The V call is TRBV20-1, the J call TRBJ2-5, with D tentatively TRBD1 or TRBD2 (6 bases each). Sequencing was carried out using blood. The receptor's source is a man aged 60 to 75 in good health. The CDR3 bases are TGCAGTGCGAGGGACAATGGGGGGGAGACCCAGTACTTC. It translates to CSARDNGGETQYF.